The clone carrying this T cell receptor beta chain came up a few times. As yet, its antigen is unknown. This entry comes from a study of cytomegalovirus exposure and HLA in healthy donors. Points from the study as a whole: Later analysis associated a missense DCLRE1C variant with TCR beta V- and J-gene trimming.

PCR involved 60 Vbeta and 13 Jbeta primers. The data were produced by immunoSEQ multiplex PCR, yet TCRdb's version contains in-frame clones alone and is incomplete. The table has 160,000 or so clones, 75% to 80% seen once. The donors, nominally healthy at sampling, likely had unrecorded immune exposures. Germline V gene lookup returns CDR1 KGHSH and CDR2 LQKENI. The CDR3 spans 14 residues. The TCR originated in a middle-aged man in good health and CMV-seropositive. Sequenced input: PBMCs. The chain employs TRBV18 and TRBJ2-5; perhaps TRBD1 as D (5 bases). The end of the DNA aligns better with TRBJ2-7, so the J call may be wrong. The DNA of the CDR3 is TGTGCCAGCTCACCAAAGGGGCAAACCTACGAGCAGTACTTC. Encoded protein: CASSPKGQTYEQYF.